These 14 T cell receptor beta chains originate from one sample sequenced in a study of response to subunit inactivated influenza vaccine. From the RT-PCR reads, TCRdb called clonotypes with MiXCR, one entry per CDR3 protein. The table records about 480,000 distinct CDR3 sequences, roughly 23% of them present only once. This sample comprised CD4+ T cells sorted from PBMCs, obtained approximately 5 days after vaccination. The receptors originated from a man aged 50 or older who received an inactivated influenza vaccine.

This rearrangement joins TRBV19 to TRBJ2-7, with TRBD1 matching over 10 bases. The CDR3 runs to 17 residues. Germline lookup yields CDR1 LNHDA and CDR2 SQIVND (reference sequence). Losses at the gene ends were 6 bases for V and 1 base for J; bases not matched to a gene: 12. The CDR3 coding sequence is TGTGCCAGTAGCCACTCGCCGGGACAGGGGTCATCCTACGAGCAGTACTTC. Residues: CASSHSPGQGSSYEQYF. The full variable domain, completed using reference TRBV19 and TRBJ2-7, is DGGITQSPKYLFRKEGQNVTLSCEQNLNHDAMYWYRQDPGQGLRLIYYSQIVNDFQKGDIAEGYSVSREKKESFPLTVTSAQKNPTAFYLCASSHSPGQGSSYEQYFGPGTRLTVT.

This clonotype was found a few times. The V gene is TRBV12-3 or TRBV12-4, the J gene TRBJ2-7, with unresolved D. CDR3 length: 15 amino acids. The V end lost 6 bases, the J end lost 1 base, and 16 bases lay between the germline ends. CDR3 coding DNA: TGTGCCAGCAGCCCTACAGACACCAGGTCCTACGAGCAGTACTTC. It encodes CASSPTDTRSYEQYF.

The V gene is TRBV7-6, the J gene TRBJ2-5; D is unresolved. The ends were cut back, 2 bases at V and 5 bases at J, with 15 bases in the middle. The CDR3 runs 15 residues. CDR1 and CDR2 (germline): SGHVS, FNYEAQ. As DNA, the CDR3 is TGTGCCAGCAGCTTATCCCCACTGATTAAGGAGACCCAGTACTTC. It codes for CASSLSPLIKETQYF.

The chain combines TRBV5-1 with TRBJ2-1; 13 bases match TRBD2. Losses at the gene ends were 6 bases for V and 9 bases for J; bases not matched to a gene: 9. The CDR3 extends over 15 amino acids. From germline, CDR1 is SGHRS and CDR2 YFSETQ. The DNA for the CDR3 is TGCGCCAGCATTATTGGGACTAGCGGGGTGAGTGAGCAGTTCTTC. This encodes CASIIGTSGVSEQFF. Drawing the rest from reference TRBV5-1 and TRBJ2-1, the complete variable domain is KAGVTQTPRYLIKTRGQQVTLSCSPISGHRSVSWYQQTPGQGLQFLFEYFSETQRNKGNFPGRFSGRQFSNSRSEMNVSTLELGDSALYLCASIIGTSGVSEQFFGPGTRLTVL.

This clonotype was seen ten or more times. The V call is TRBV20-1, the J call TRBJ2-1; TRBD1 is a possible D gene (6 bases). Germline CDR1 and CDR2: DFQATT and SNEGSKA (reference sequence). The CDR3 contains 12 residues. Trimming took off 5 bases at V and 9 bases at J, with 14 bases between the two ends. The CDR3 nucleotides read TGCAGTGCTCCCAGACAGGTCACTGAGCAGTTCTTC. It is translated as CSAPRQVTEQFF.

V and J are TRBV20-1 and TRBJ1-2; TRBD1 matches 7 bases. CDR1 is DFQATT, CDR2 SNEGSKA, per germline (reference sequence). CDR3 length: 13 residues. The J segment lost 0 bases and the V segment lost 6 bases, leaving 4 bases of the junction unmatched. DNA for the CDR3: TGCAGTGCGGGAGGACAGGCTAACTATGGCTACACCTTC. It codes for CSAGGQANYGYTF.

For the CDR3, the DNA is TGTGCCAGCAGCCCCAGGGGGACCTCCTACGAGCAGTACTTC. This encodes CASSPRGTSYEQYF. The chain is built from TRBV11-2 and TRBJ2-7, with TRBD1 matching over 7 bases. This CDR3 contains 14 residues. Germline loops: CDR1 SGHAT, CDR2 FQNNGV. V shed 5 bases, J shed 0 bases, and the junction held 4 bases outside the gene matches.

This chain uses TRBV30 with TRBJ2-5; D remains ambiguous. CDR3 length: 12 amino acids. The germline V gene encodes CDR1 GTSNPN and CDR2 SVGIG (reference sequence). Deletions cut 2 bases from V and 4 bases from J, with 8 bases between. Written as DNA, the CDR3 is TGTGCCTGGAGTAGGGTGTTAGAGACCCAGTACTTC. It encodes CAWSRVLETQYF.

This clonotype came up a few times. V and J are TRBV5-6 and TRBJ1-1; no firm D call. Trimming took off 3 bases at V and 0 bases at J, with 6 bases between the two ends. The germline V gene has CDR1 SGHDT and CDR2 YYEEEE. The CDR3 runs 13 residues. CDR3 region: CASSYYLNTEAFF. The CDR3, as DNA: TGTGCCAGCAGCTATTACTTGAACACTGAAGCTTTCTTT.

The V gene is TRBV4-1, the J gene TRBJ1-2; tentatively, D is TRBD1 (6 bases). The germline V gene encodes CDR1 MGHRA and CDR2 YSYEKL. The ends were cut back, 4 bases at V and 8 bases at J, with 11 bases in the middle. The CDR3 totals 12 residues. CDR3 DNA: TGCGCCAGCAGCCGAGGGACATCAGGCTACACCTTC. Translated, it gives CASSRGTSGYTF.

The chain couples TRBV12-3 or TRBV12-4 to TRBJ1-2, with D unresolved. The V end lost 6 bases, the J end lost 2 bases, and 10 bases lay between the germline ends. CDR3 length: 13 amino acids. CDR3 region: CASRLGINYGYTF. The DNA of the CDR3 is TGTGCCAGCAGGCTTGGAATAAACTATGGCTACACCTTC.

The CDR3: CASSLMTAGERQYF. CDR3 nucleotides: TGTGCCAGCAGCTTAATGACCGCCGGGGAGAGACAGTACTTC. The V and J genes are TRBV7-2 and TRBJ2-4; perhaps TRBD2 as D (5 bases). V was pared by 2 bases and J by 13 bases, with 18 bases between. This CDR3 is built from 14 residues. Germline loops: CDR1 SGHTA, CDR2 FQGNSA.

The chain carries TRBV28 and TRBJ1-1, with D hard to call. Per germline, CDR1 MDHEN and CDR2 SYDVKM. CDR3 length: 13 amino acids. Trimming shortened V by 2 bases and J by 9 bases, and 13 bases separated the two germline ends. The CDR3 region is CASSLMVHVKAFF. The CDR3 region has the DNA TGTGCCAGCAGTTTAATGGTGCACGTGAAAGCTTTCTTT.

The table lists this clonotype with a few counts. The CDR3 here is CAWTTDRLDQPQHF. As DNA, the CDR3 is TGTGCCTGGACCACGGACAGGTTAGACCAGCCCCAGCATTTT. V and J are TRBV30 and TRBJ1-5; TRBD1 agrees at 7 bases. The V segment lost 4 bases and the J segment 7 bases; nucleotides outside the gene matches: 10. Per germline, CDR1 GTSNPN and CDR2 SVGIG (reference sequence). The CDR3 sequence is 14 residues long.